This TCR beta chain emerged from a study of regulatory and conventional T cells in RAG deficiency. On this clone: At the DNA level, this CDR3 is encoded by other sequences in the same sample as well.

The data were produced by immunoSEQ multiplex PCR, yet TCRdb's version contains in-frame clones alone and is incomplete. The sample contains 30,000 to 40,000 clones, about 91% of which appear only once. This sample was shared with a second study, whose subject was regulatory T cells. From that report: Amplification used 52 TRBV primers and 13 TRBJ primers.

The receptor's source is a human donor in good health. Sequenced sample: CD8+ T cells sorted from blood.

The DNA of the CDR3 is TGTGCCAGCAGCGCACCCGGACAGGGCAGTTATTATGAAAAACTGTTTTTT. It encodes CASSAPGQGSYYEKLFF. The chain has TRBV7-9 and TRBJ1-4, with 8 positions matching TRBD1. The CDR3 length is 17 residues. V lost 5 bases, J lost 6 bases, and 14 bases stayed unmatched. Germline V gene data show CDR1 as SEHNR and CDR2 as FQNEAQ (reference sequence).